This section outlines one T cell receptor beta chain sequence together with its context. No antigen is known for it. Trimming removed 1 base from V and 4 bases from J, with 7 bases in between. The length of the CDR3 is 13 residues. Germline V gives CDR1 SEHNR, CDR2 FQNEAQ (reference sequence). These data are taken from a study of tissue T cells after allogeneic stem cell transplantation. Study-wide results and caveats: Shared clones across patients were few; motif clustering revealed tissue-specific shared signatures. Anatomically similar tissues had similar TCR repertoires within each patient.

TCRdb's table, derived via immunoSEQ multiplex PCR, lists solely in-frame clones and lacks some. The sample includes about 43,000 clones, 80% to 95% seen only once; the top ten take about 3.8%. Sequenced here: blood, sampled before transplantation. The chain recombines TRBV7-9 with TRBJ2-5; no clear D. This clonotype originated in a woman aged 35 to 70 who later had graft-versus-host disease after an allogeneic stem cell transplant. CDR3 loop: CASSLGLAETQYF. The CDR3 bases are TGTGCCAGCAGCTTAGGGTTAGCAGAGACCCAGTACTTC.